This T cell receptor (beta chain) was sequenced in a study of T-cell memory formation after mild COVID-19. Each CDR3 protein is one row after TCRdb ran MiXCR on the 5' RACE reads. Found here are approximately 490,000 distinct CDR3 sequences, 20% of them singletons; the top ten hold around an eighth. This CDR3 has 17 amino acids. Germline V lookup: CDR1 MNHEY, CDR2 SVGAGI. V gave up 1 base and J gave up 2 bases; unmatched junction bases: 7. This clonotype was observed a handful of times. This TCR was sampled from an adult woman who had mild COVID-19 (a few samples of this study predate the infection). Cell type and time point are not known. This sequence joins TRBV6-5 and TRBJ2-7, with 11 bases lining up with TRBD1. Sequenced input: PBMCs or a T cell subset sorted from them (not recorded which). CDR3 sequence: CASSYFSPGQGAYEQYF. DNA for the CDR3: TGTGCCAGCAGTTACTTTAGTCCGGGACAGGGGGCCTACGAGCAGTACTTC.